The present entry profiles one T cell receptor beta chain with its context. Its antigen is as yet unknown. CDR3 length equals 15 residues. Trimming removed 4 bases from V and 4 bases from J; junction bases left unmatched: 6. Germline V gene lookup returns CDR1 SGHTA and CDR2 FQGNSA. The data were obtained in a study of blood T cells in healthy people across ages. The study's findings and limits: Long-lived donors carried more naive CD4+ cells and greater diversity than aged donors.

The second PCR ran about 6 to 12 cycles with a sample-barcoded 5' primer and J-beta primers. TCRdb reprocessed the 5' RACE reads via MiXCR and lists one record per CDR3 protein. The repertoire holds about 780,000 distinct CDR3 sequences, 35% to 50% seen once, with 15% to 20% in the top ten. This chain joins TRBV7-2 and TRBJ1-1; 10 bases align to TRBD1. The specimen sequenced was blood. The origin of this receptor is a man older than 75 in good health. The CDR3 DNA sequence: TGTGCCAGCAGCTCGCAAGGACAGGGGGGCACTGAAGCTTTCTTT. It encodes CASSSQGQGGTEAFF. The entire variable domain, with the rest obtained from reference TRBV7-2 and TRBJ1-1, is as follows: GAGVSQSPSNKVTEKGKDVELRCDPISGHTALYWYRQSLGQGLEFLIYFQGNSAPDKSGLPSDRFSAERTGGSVSTLTIQRTQQEDSAVYLCASSSQGQGGTEAFFGQGTRLTVV.